The present T cell receptor beta chain was sequenced within a study of technical replicates of blood from several donors. Only in-frame clones appear in the TCRdb table, and some are missing; sequencing was by immunoSEQ multiplex PCR. The table records tens of thousands of clones, roughly 92% of them present only once. The CDR3 is 16 residues long. Trimming took off 2 bases at V and 1 base at J, with 14 bases between the two ends. Germline V CDR1 and CDR2: LNHNV, YYDKDF (reference sequence). This clonotype was obtained from a human donor in good health. The chain couples TRBV15 to TRBJ2-5, with a possible D match to TRBD2 (5 bases). Material for sequencing was T cells isolated from PBMCs. The CDR3 loop is CATSRPLEGPQETQYF. The CDR3, as DNA: TGTGCCACCAGCAGACCCCTCGAGGGCCCCCAAGAGACCCAGTACTTC.